Listed below are T cell receptor beta chains from one sample, sequenced in a study of T cell responses to AZD1222 COVID-19 vaccine. TCRdb's copy holds only in-frame clones and misses some; the assay was immunoSEQ multiplex PCR. Of about 120,000 clones listed, roughly nine tenths are singletons. Here the sequenced sample was peripheral blood, taken on day 0 of AZD1222 vaccination. The receptors shown here come from an adult in good health. CDR3s include the opening cysteine and the closing phenylalanine or tryptophan. The D gene is left open where the match is weak. Not all rows give a size; the values are once, few, many and, for expanded clones, a class.

D	V	size	J	CDR3	DNA
TRBD1	TRBV6-6	NA	TRBJ1-2	CASSSTTGHYGYTF	TGTGCCAGCAGTTCTACGACAGGGCACTATGGCTACACCTTC
NA	TRBV7-2	NA	TRBJ1-1	CASSPRGRGEAFF	TGTGCCAGCAGCCCCCGGGGGCGGGGTGAAGCTTTCTTT
NA	TRBV18	once	TRBJ2-1	CASSPGGNNEQFF	TGTGCCAGCTCACCGGGGGGAAACAATGAGCAGTTCTTC
NA	TRBV25-1	NA	TRBJ1-1	CASSESGRDTEAFF	TGTGCCAGCAGTGAATCGGGGAGGGACACTGAAGCTTTCTTT
NA	TRBV4-1	NA	TRBJ2-6	CASSLFRGMGGANVLTF	TGCGCCAGCAGCCTTTTTCGCGGGATGGGTGGGGCCAACGTCCTGACTTTC
NA	TRBV6-6	NA	TRBJ1-6	CASSYSEGSDNSPLHF	TGTGCCAGCAGTTACTCGGAGGGTAGTGATAATTCACCCCTCCACTTT
NA	TRBV5-1	NA	TRBJ2-2	CASSPGATVPGELFF	TGCGCCAGCAGCCCCGGAGCCACGGTGCCCGGGGAGCTGTTTTTT
TRBD1	TRBV13	NA	TRBJ1-2	CASSFSWQGESGGYTF	TGTGCCAGCAGCTTTTCGTGGCAGGGGGAGTCGGGTGGCTACACCTTC
NA	TRBV14	NA	TRBJ2-7	CASSYLGYEQYF	TGTGCCAGCAGCTACTTGGGCTACGAGCAGTACTTC
TRBD1	TRBV10-3	NA	TRBJ1-1	CAISAGRGDTEAFF	TGTGCCATCAGTGCAGGCAGGGGGGACACTGAAGCTTTCTTT
NA	TRBV7-9	NA	TRBJ1-2	CASRLGYGYTF	TGTGCCAGCAGGTTGGGGTATGGCTACACCTTC
TRBD1	TRBV28	NA	TRBJ2-4	CASSPQGDQAKNIQYF	TGTGCCAGCAGCCCACAGGGGGACCAAGCCAAAAACATTCAGTACTTC
NA	TRBV19	NA	TRBJ1-2	CASSMWGAPGYTF	TGTGCCAGTAGTATGTGGGGGGCGCCTGGCTACACCTTC
NA	TRBV6-1	NA	TRBJ2-3	CASAKPTDTQYF	TGTGCCAGCGCCAAACCCACAGATACGCAGTATTTT
TRBD1	TRBV19	NA	TRBJ1-2	CASRDSTGYNYGYTF	TGTGCCAGTAGGGATTCGACAGGGTATAATTATGGCTACACCTTC
NA	TRBV5-1	NA	TRBJ1-1	CASSTGPTNTEAFF	TGCGCCAGCAGCACGGGACCTACGAACACTGAAGCTTTCTTT
NA	TRBV20-1	NA	TRBJ1-4	CSAERGEKLFF	TGCAGTGCTGAACGGGGGGAAAAACTGTTTTTT
NA	TRBV6-5	NA	TRBJ1-5	CASNSGQYNQPQHF	TGTGCCAGCAACTCTGGACAGTACAATCAGCCCCAGCATTTT
NA	TRBV6-5	NA	TRBJ1-1	CASSYSAKLNTEAFF	TGTGCCAGCAGTTACTCGGCCAAGCTGAACACTGAAGCTTTCTTT
NA	TRBV27	NA	TRBJ1-6	CASSPPDRFNSPLHF	TGTGCCAGCAGTCCGCCGGACAGATTTAATTCACCCCTCCACTTT
TRBD1	TRBV11-1	NA	TRBJ1-2	CASRADRASGYTF	TGTGCCAGCAGGGCGGACAGGGCCAGCGGCTACACCTTC
NA	TRBV14	NA	TRBJ1-3	CASSPQIVSGNTIYF	TGTGCCAGCAGTCCACAGATTGTCTCTGGAAACACCATATATTTT
TRBD1	TRBV5-6	NA	TRBJ1-6	CASSLARWDRGNSPLHF	TGTGCCAGCAGCTTGGCCAGGTGGGACAGGGGAAATTCACCCCTCCACTTT
NA	TRBV5-4	NA	TRBJ2-3	CASSLRVSYTDTQYF	TGTGCCAGCAGCTTGCGGGTATCCTACACAGATACGCAGTATTTT
NA	TRBV24-1	NA	TRBJ2-1	CATSDLQGYYNEQFF	TGTGCCACCAGTGATTTGCAAGGGTACTACAATGAGCAGTTCTTC
NA	TRBV9	NA	TRBJ1-1	CASSRGAGTEAFF	TGTGCCAGCAGTAGGGGGGCTGGAACTGAAGCTTTCTTT
NA	TRBV9	NA	TRBJ2-2	CASSVDGGANTGELFF	TGTGCCAGCAGCGTGGATGGGGGCGCGAACACCGGGGAGCTGTTTTTT
NA	TRBV19	NA	TRBJ2-1	CASSIVAFATYPQFF	TGTGCCAGTAGTATAGTTGCCTTCGCAACCTACCCGCAGTTCTTC
NA	TRBV27	NA	TRBJ2-1	CASSLRVNVNNEQFF	TGTGCCAGCAGTTTACGGGTTAACGTAAACAATGAGCAGTTCTTC
NA	TRBV6-4	NA	TRBJ2-1	CASRHEDSEQFF	TGTGCCAGCAGACATGAAGACAGTGAGCAGTTCTTC
TRBD1	TRBV5-1	NA	TRBJ1-2	CASSPTGVGYGYTF	TGCGCCAGCAGCCCGACAGGGGTCGGCTATGGCTACACCTTC
NA	TRBV6-4	NA	TRBJ1-1	CASSENIGKNTEAFF	TGTGCCAGCAGTGAGAATATAGGAAAGAACACTGAAGCTTTCTTT
TRBD1	TRBV7-3	NA	TRBJ2-2	CASSLGTGTTGELFF	TGTGCCAGCAGCTTGGGGACAGGCACCACCGGGGAGCTGTTTTTT
TRBD1	TRBV11-1	NA	TRBJ1-1	CASSPRQGATEAFF	TGTGCCAGCAGTCCCCGACAGGGGGCAACTGAAGCTTTCTTT
NA	TRBV5-1	NA	TRBJ1-3	CASSLGGGSLSGNTIYF	TGCGCCAGCAGCTTGGGCGGGGGAAGCCTTTCTGGAAACACCATATATTTT
NA	TRBV4-1	NA	TRBJ1-6	CASSQEGPNSGYSPLHF	TGCGCCAGCAGCCAAGAGGGACCGAATTCCGGGTATTCACCCCTCCACTTT
NA	TRBV14	NA	TRBJ2-4	CASSQVGGRNIQYF	TGTGCCAGCAGCCAAGTTGGGGGGAGAAACATTCAGTACTTC
NA	TRBV30	medium-sized	TRBJ1-3	CAWSLDRASGNTIYF	TGTGCCTGGAGTTTAGACCGAGCCTCTGGAAACACCATATATTTT
TRBD1	TRBV25-1	NA	TRBJ1-1	CASSAPGTGNTEAFF	TGTGCCAGCAGTGCCCCCGGGACAGGAAACACTGAAGCTTTCTTT
NA	TRBV7-3	NA	TRBJ2-3	CASSLSSGGTDTQYF	TGTGCCAGCAGCTTAAGTAGCGGCGGCACAGATACGCAGTATTTT
NA	TRBV30	NA	TRBJ2-7	CARGTLNRRPYEQYF	TGTGCCCGTGGGACACTGAACCGGAGGCCCTACGAGCAGTACTTC
NA	TRBV25-1	NA	TRBJ1-2	CASSDPLGSTYGYTF	TGTGCCAGCAGTGATCCTCTCGGGAGCACCTATGGCTACACCTTC
TRBD2	TRBV7-2	NA	TRBJ2-5	CASSFMGLQETQYF	TGTGCCAGCAGCTTTATGGGACTACAAGAGACCCAGTACTTC
TRBD1	TRBV29-1	NA	TRBJ1-3	CSVQGVNSGNTIYF	TGCAGCGTCCAGGGGGTTAACTCTGGAAACACCATATATTTT
TRBD1	TRBV5-1	NA	TRBJ2-3	CASSLATGADTQYF	TGCGCCAGCAGCTTGGCGACAGGGGCAGATACGCAGTATTTT
NA	TRBV27	NA	TRBJ1-2	CASSPRVGTYGYTF	TGTGCCAGCAGCCCCCGGGTAGGGACCTATGGCTACACCTTC
NA	TRBV4-1	NA	TRBJ2-2	CASRDIRSGELFF	TGCGCCAGCAGGGACATCCGGTCCGGGGAGCTGTTTTTT
TRBD1	TRBV5-1	NA	TRBJ2-5	CASSWDRGGETQYF	TGCGCCAGCAGCTGGGACAGGGGCGGAGAGACCCAGTACTTC
TRBD1	TRBV9	once	TRBJ1-3	CASSPRDRVSGNTIYF	TGTGCCAGCAGCCCCAGGGACAGGGTATCTGGAAACACCATATATTTT
NA	TRBV19	NA	TRBJ1-5	CASSISINSNQPQHF	TGTGCCAGTAGTATTTCGATCAATAGCAATCAGCCCCAGCATTTT
NA	TRBV11-2	NA	TRBJ2-3	CASSLDQRDTQYF	TGTGCCAGCAGCTTAGATCAGAGGGACACGCAGTATTTT
NA	TRBV14	NA	TRBJ1-4	CASSLRTVPNEKLFF	TGTGCCAGCAGCCTCCGGACGGTTCCTAATGAAAAACTGTTTTTT
TRBD1	TRBV7-9	NA	TRBJ1-1	CASSPQTGRLNTEAFF	TGTGCCAGCAGCCCGCAGACAGGGAGGCTGAACACTGAAGCTTTCTTT
TRBD2	TRBV11-2	NA	TRBJ2-4	CASSPETSGRNIQYF	TGTGCCAGCAGCCCAGAGACTAGCGGGAGAAACATTCAGTACTTC
TRBD1	TRBV3-1/TRBV3-2	few	TRBJ1-2	CASSQTGQGMVRRGYTF	TGTGCCAGCAGCCAAACCGGACAGGGGATGGTTCGGAGAGGCTACACCTTC
NA	TRBV5-4	NA	TRBJ1-2	CASRKETGGYTF	TGTGCCAGCAGGAAGGAAACTGGTGGCTACACCTTC
TRBD2	TRBV9	NA	TRBJ2-2	CASSVPGLAGGTGELFF	TGTGCCAGCAGCGTCCCGGGACTAGCGGGAGGGACCGGGGAGCTGTTTTTT
NA	TRBV18	NA	TRBJ2-5	CASSGPPYQETQYF	TGTGCCAGCTCAGGACCCCCGTACCAAGAGACCCAGTACTTC
NA	TRBV19	NA	TRBJ2-2	CASMRGNTGELFF	TGTGCCAGTATGAGGGGGAACACCGGGGAGCTGTTTTTT